Listed below are T cell receptor beta chains from one sample, sequenced in a study of cytomegalovirus exposure and HLA in healthy donors. Only in-frame clones appear in the TCRdb table, and some are missing; sequencing was by immunoSEQ multiplex PCR. The sample yields about 93,000 clones, 65% seen once. Specimen: PBMCs. The receptors were gathered from a boy between 10 and 17 years old in good health and CMV-seropositive. CDR3s include the opening cysteine and the closing phenylalanine or tryptophan. The D gene is left open where the match is weak. Size values are once, few and many counts, or a class for expanded clones, and some rows have none.

CDR3 protein | CDR3 DNA | D gene | clone size | J gene | V gene
CASSQEAANTGELFF | TGCGCCAGCAGCCAAGAAGCCGCGAACACCGGGGAGCTGTTTTTT | . | . | TRBJ2-2 | TRBV4-1
CASSVGGSGIDTQYF | TGTGCCAGCAGCGTAGGTGGTAGCGGAATTGATACGCAGTATTTT | . | . | TRBJ2-3 | TRBV9
CASSFREGGLAKNIQYF | TGCGCCAGCAGCTTTCGGGAGGGCGGACTGGCCAAAAACATTCAGTACTTC | TRBD2 | few | TRBJ2-4 | TRBV5-1
CASSSLTSGSYEQYF | TGTGCCAGCAGTTCGCTGACTAGCGGGAGCTACGAGCAGTACTTC | TRBD2 | few | TRBJ2-7 | TRBV6-5
CARRDSYGYTF | TGTGCACGCCGGGATTCTTATGGCTACACCTTC | . | . | TRBJ1-2 | TRBV7-2
CASSLAIGTGTNEQFF | TGCGCCAGCAGCTTGGCCATCGGGACAGGGACAAATGAGCAGTTCTTC | TRBD1 | . | TRBJ2-1 | TRBV5-1
CASSADRDYGYTF | TGTGCCAGCAGCGCAGACAGGGACTATGGCTACACCTTC | TRBD1 | few | TRBJ1-2 | TRBV7-2
CAWSVRNRADNEQFF | TGTGCCTGGAGTGTACGGAACAGGGCGGACAATGAGCAGTTCTTC | . | . | TRBJ2-1 | TRBV30
CASSGPRTGGHKDTQYF | TGTGCCAGCAGTGGCCCCCGGACGGGGGGGCATAAAGATACGCAGTATTTT | TRBD2 | . | TRBJ2-3 | TRBV9
CASSTRLAGLAKNIQYF | TGTGCCAGTAGTACAAGACTAGCGGGACTAGCCAAAAACATTCAGTACTTC | TRBD2 | . | TRBJ2-4 | TRBV19
CASSSGLAGTDTQYF | TGCGCCAGCAGCTCGGGACTAGCGGGCACAGATACGCAGTATTTT | TRBD2 | . | TRBJ2-3 | TRBV5-1
CAWSPPQGSYYGYTF | TGTGCCTGGAGTCCCCCGCAGGGTTCCTACTATGGCTACACCTTC | . | . | TRBJ1-2 | TRBV30
CANRRTDSGNTIYF | TGTGCCAACAGGCGAACAGACTCTGGAAACACCATATATTTT | . | . | TRBJ1-3 | TRBV11-2
CASRALDSGGELFF | TGCGCCAGCAGAGCACTAGATTCCGGCGGGGAGCTGTTTTTT | . | few | TRBJ2-2 | TRBV5-1
CASSRTGYNEQFF | TGTGCCAGCAGCAGAACAGGCTACAATGAGCAGTTCTTC | . | . | TRBJ2-1 | TRBV7-8
CASSLAAYEQYF | TGTGCCAGCAGCTTAGCCGCCTACGAGCAGTACTTC | . | few | TRBJ2-7 | TRBV7-2
CAWMRSGANNEQFF | TGTGCCTGGATGCGTAGCGGGGCTAACAATGAGCAGTTCTTC | TRBD2 | few | TRBJ2-1 | TRBV30
CASTVYSGANVLTF | TGTGCCAGCACGGTATACTCTGGGGCCAACGTCCTGACTTTC | . | few | TRBJ2-6 | TRBV6-1
CASSFRDRNGVPHGEQFF | TGTGCCAGCAGCTTCCGGGACAGGAACGGCGTCCCCCACGGTGAGCAGTTCTTC | TRBD1 | . | TRBJ2-1 | TRBV9
CASSLWGRMNTIYF | TGTGCCAGCAGCTTATGGGGGAGGATGAACACCATATATTTT | . | . | TRBJ1-3 | TRBV7-2
CASSLSNRPEHEQYF | TGTGCCAGCAGCTTATCAAACCGTCCCGAGCACGAGCAGTACTTC | . | . | TRBJ2-7 | TRBV7-9
CASSYRRGGEQYF | TGTGCCAGCAGTTACCGGCGGGGGGGGGAGCAGTACTTC | TRBD2 | . | TRBJ2-7 | TRBV6-6
CASSVLTQDTEAFF | TGTGCCAGCAGCGTTTTAACTCAGGACACTGAAGCTTTCTTT | . | . | TRBJ1-1 | TRBV9
CASRRAGVTDTQYF | TGTGCCAGCAGAAGAGCGGGGGTCACAGATACGCAGTATTTT | TRBD2 | few | TRBJ2-3 | TRBV2
CASSFGLAGNNEQFF | TGTGCCAGCAGCTTTGGACTAGCGGGGAACAATGAGCAGTTCTTC | TRBD2 | few | TRBJ2-1 | TRBV7-3
CASRQDRGTGELFF | TGTGCCAGCAGGCAAGACAGGGGCACCGGGGAGCTGTTTTTT | TRBD1 | . | TRBJ2-2 | TRBV6-5
CASSSSGGLNTGELFF | TGTGCCAGCAGCTCTAGCGGGGGGCTTAACACCGGGGAGCTGTTTTTT | TRBD2 | few | TRBJ2-2 | TRBV5-6